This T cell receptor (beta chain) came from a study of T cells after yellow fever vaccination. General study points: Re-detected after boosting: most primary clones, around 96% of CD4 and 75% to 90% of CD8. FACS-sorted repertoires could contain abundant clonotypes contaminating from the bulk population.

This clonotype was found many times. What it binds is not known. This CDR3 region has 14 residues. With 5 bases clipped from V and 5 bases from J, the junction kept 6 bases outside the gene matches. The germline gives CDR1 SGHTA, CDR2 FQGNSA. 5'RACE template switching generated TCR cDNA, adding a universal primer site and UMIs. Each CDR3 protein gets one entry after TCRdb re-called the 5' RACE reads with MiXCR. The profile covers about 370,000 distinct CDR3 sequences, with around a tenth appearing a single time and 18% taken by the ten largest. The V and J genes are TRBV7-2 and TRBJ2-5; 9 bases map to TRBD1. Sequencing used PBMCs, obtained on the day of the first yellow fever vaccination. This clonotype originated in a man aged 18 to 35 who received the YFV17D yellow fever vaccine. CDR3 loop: CASSLDRGGETQYF. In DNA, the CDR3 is TGTGCCAGCAGCCTCGACAGGGGGGGTGAGACCCAGTACTTC.